The 25 T cell receptor beta chains below all came from one sample that was sequenced in a study of fetal regulatory T cell absence and autoimmunity (dated by TCRdb to about 2017). The protocol used for the library was the immunoSEQ multiplex PCR assay. The table was pulled from immuneACCESS by TCRdb, which kept in-frame rearrangements only. Such tables lose some clones; where checked, under half of the loss comes from unresolved V genes, and the rest has no known cause. A total of 46,000 or so clones appear in this sample, approximately 80% of them only once. Of the sample, about 0.41% falls within the top ten clones. Sequenced input: cord blood. The receptors were gathered from a newborn boy with IPEX syndrome.

This clone has just a few counts. This chain joins TRBV7-9 and TRBJ2-2; TRBD2 matches 14 bases. This CDR3 has 16 residues. Germline lookup yields CDR1 SEHNR and CDR2 FQNEAQ (reference sequence). V dropped 5 bases and J dropped 7; count of bases not matched to a gene: 6. As DNA, the CDR3 is TGTGCCAGCAGCCGGACTAGCGGGAGGCGTTTCGGGGAGCTGTTTTTT. It translates to CASSRTSGRRFGELFF.

V is TRBV19 and J is TRBJ2-7; no firm D call. This CDR3 region has 11 residues. Germline V gene lookup returns CDR1 LNHDA and CDR2 SQIVND (reference sequence). The CDR3 sequence: CLLPGPYEQYF. CDR3 coding DNA: TGTCTTCTTCCCGGTCCCTACGAGCAGTACTTC.

The chain links TRBV7-9 to TRBJ2-7; 7 bases fit TRBD1. This CDR3 spans 14 amino acids. Germline CDR1 reads SEHNR; CDR2 reads FQNEAQ (reference sequence). J gave up 4 bases and V 5 bases, and 8 bases lay outside the gene matches. The CDR3 nucleotides are TGTGCCAGCAGCCTCCGACAGGGCCGGTACGAGCAGTACTTC. Residues: CASSLRQGRYEQYF.

The chain links TRBV9 to TRBJ2-3, with 13 bases identical to TRBD2. In germline, CDR1 is SGDLS, CDR2 YYNGEE. This CDR3 has 16 residues. Losses at the gene ends were 4 bases for V and 3 bases for J; bases not matched to a gene: 5. The CDR3 sequence: CASSFRLAGGTDTQYF. The CDR3 DNA sequence: TGTGCCAGCAGCTTCCGACTAGCGGGGGGAACAGATACGCAGTATTTT.

DNA for the CDR3: TGCAGCGCTCGACTAGCGGGGGCCTCCACCGGGGAGCTGTTTTTT. It encodes CSARLAGASTGELFF. The chain uses TRBV29-1 and TRBJ2-2; TRBD2 matches at 12 bases. CDR1 is SQVTM, CDR2 ANQGSEA, per germline. The ends lost 7 bases at V and 4 bases at J; junction bases unmatched: 7. The CDR3 spans 15 residues.

The chain uses TRBV5-1 and TRBJ1-2, with 10 positions matching TRBD1. With 4 bases clipped from V and 4 bases from J, the junction kept 7 bases outside the gene matches. The CDR3 extends over 15 amino acids. CDR1 and CDR2 (germline): SGHRS, YFSETQ. The CDR3 region has the DNA TGCGCCAGCAGCCCCCCCGGGACAGGGGCCTATGGCTACACCTTC. This codes for CASSPPGTGAYGYTF.

This clone occurred a few times. This chain uses TRBV9 with TRBJ2-1; 7 nucleotides align to TRBD1. The germline V gene has CDR1 SGDLS and CDR2 YYNGEE. V was clipped by 4 bases and J by 0 bases; unmatched bases: 4. The CDR3 covers 15 residues. CDR3 residues: CASSRPGGSYNEQFF. In nucleotides, the CDR3 is TGTGCCAGCAGCCGTCCAGGGGGCTCCTACAATGAGCAGTTCTTC.

This clone was seen once. The chain joins TRBV9 to TRBJ2-2; 7 bases line up with TRBD2. This CDR3 is built from 15 residues. V gave up 4 bases and J gave up 0 bases; unmatched junction bases: 3. CDR1 and CDR2 from the germline V gene are SGDLS and YYNGEE. In DNA form, the CDR3 reads TGTGCCAGCAGCACCGGGACTACGAACACCGGGGAGCTGTTTTTT. It specifies CASSTGTTNTGELFF. Variable domain in full (rest from reference TRBV9 and TRBJ2-2): DSGVTQTPKHLITATGQRVTLRCSPRSGDLSVYWYQQSLDQGLQFLIQYYNGEERAKGNILERFSAQQFPDLHSELNLSSLELGDSALYFCASSTGTTNTGELFFGEGSRLTVL.

The rearrangement links TRBV12-5 to TRBJ2-2; TRBD1 agrees at 8 bases. V shed 0 bases, J shed 7 bases, and the junction held 13 bases outside the gene matches. There are 18 residues in the CDR3. In germline, CDR1 is LGHNT, CDR2 FRNRAP. This chain's CDR3 is CASGLVEVQGVAVGELFF. Written as DNA, the CDR3 is TGTGCTAGTGGTTTGGTCGAAGTACAGGGGGTAGCGGTCGGGGAGCTGTTTTTT.

V gene TRBV4-2 combines with J gene TRBJ1-2; perhaps TRBD1 as D (5 bases). Germline V CDR1 and CDR2: LGHNA, YNFKEQ. The V and J ends lost 0 bases and 13 bases respectively, with 12 bases between them. This CDR3 is built from 12 residues. The CDR3 DNA sequence: TGTGCCAGCAGCCAAGATCTGGAAGGGGCCACCTTC. This codes for CASSQDLEGATF.

The chain combines TRBV27 with TRBJ1-4; D may be TRBD1 (6 bases). From germline, CDR1 is MNHEY and CDR2 SMNVEV (reference sequence). The V end was cut by 7 bases, the J end by 4 bases, with 10 bases between. This CDR3 comprises 13 residues. CDR3 DNA: TGTGCCAGCAAGGACAGCTTTAATGAAAAACTGTTTTTT. Its translation is CASKDSFNEKLFF.

About this clone itself: Other DNA sequences of this sample code for an identical CDR3. This sequence joins TRBV19 and TRBJ2-7, with 11 positions matching TRBD1. Germline lookup yields CDR1 LNHDA and CDR2 SQIVND (reference sequence). CDR3 size: 14 residues. V gave up 3 bases and J gave up 3 bases; unmatched junction bases: 1. CDR3 residues: CASSIGTGGYEQYF. CDR3 DNA: TGTGCCAGTAGTATCGGGACAGGGGGCTACGAGCAGTACTTC.

This clone was observed a handful of times. V and J are TRBV7-9 and TRBJ2-7; possible D gene TRBD1, 5 bases. Germline V lookup: CDR1 SEHNR, CDR2 FQNEAQ (reference sequence). V lost 3 bases and J 6 bases, leaving 9 bases between the germline ends. The CDR3 loop spans 12 amino acids. CDR3 sequence reads: CASSLDIGEQYF. The CDR3 bases are TGTGCCAGCAGCTTGGACATCGGCGAGCAGTACTTC.

Written as DNA, the CDR3 is TGTGCCAGCAGCAATAACGCCGGACAGGGGGCGCGAGGCTACACCTTC. Translating gives CASSNNAGQGARGYTF. The J gene is TRBJ1-2, the V gene TRBV21-1; TRBD1 is taken as the D call from the table, unchecked against the DNA. TRBV21-1 is annotated as a pseudogene. The CDR3 sequence is 16 residues long.

V is TRBV5-4 and J is TRBJ2-5; TRBD2 aligns across 10 bases. The CDR3 runs to 17 residues. With 1 base clipped from V and 1 base from J, the junction kept 7 bases outside the gene matches. Germline lookup yields CDR1 SGHNT and CDR2 YYREEE (reference sequence). DNA of the CDR3: TGTGCCAGCAGCTTGCGTCTAGCGGGGGAATTCCAAGAGACCCAGTACTTC. Protein sequence: CASSLRLAGEFQETQYF.

The J gene is TRBJ1-6, the V gene TRBV7-6; D might be TRBD1 (6 bases). The CDR3 is made up of 13 amino acids. The germline V and J ends were trimmed by 1 base and 8 bases, with 6 bases remaining between them. The V gene's germline CDR1 is SGHVS and CDR2 FNYEAQ. The CDR3: CASSLGGHSPLHF. In nucleotides, the CDR3 is TGTGCCAGCAGCTTAGGGGGGCATTCACCCCTCCACTTT. Complete variable domain (other parts from reference TRBV7-6 and TRBJ1-6): GAGVSQSPRYKVTKRGQDVALRCDPISGHVSLYWYRQALGQGPEFLTYFNYEAQQDKSGLPNDRFSAERPEGSISTLTIQRTEQRDSAMYRCASSLGGHSPLHFGNGTRLTVT.

This sequence joins TRBV7-2 and TRBJ1-5; 7 bases are a match to TRBD1. Germline values: CDR1 SGHTA, CDR2 FQGNSA. There are 15 residues in the CDR3. V dropped 1 base and J dropped 4; count of bases not matched to a gene: 4. The CDR3 here is CASSLVGDRNQPQHF. CDR3 sequence (DNA): TGTGCCAGCAGCTTAGTGGGGGACAGAAATCAGCCCCAGCATTTT.

The sample holds a few counts of this clone. The CDR3: CASSRGLAGPREQYF. The CDR3 DNA is TGTGCCAGCAGCCGCGGACTAGCGGGACCACGCGAGCAGTACTTC. The genes are TRBV14 and TRBJ2-7; TRBD2 aligns across 12 bases. J gave up 6 bases and V 4 bases, and 7 bases lay outside the gene matches. The V gene's germline CDR1 is SGHDN and CDR2 FVKESK. This CDR3 is 15 amino acids long.

This rearrangement joins TRBV9 to TRBJ1-5, with D possibly matching TRBD1 (5 bases). The V gene lost 4 bases and the J gene lost 4 bases, with 18 bases spanning the gap. CDR3 length: 16 residues. The V gene's germline CDR1 is SGDLS and CDR2 YYNGEE. CDR3 region: CASSRTAGVGNQPQHF. For the CDR3, the DNA is TGTGCCAGCAGCCGAACAGCGGGGGTTGGGAATCAGCCCCAGCATTTT.

The J gene is TRBJ1-5, the V gene TRBV10-3; no clear D. V lost 6 bases to trimming and J lost 3 bases, with 12 bases between them. Germline CDR1 ENHRY, CDR2 SYGVKD. This CDR3 is 14 amino acids long. CDR3 in DNA: TGTGCCATCAGGGGGAGTTCTCCCAATCAGCCCCAGCATTTT. Translation gives CAIRGSSPNQPQHF.

The chain recombines TRBV4-1 with TRBJ1-2; D unresolved. With 0 bases removed from V and 2 bases from J, the gap between germline ends came to 4 bases. Germline loops: CDR1 MGHRA, CDR2 YSYEKL. The CDR3 has 13 amino acids. The CDR3 nucleotides read TGCGCCAGCAGCCAAGACAAAAACTATGGCTACACCTTC. The encoded protein is CASSQDKNYGYTF.

The chain has TRBV5-1 and TRBJ1-2; 9 bases map to TRBD1. Germline V lookup: CDR1 SGHRS, CDR2 YFSETQ. Trimming at V came to 4 bases and at J to 1 base, leaving 2 bases not matched to a gene. The CDR3 sequence is 14 residues long. The CDR3 DNA sequence: TGCGCCAGCAGCCGGGACAGGGTTAACTATGGCTACACCTTC. Amino acids: CASSRDRVNYGYTF.

This clone was detected only a few times. The gene calls are TRBV15 and TRBJ2-1, with TRBD2 matching 10 bases. Per germline, CDR1 LNHNV and CDR2 YYDKDF (reference sequence). This CDR3 has 14 amino acids. The V segment lost 5 bases and the J segment 10 bases; nucleotides outside the gene matches: 8. The CDR3 sequence: CATSVLAGVREQFF. CDR3 DNA sequence: TGTGCCACCAGCGTCCTAGCGGGAGTACGGGAGCAGTTCTTC.

The V and J genes are TRBV5-4 and TRBJ2-1; TRBD2 aligns across 7 bases. The CDR3 sequence is 15 residues long. Trimming cost V 5 bases and J 0 bases; bases outside gene matches: 5. Germline V CDR1 and CDR2: SGHNT, YYREEE (reference sequence). The CDR3 protein is CASRAGTNSYNEQFF. CDR3 nucleotides: TGTGCCAGCAGGGCCGGGACTAACTCCTACAATGAGCAGTTCTTC.

The chain recombines TRBV4-1 with TRBJ2-3, with 8 bases that match TRBD2. V trimming: 4 bases; J trimming: 3 bases; junction bases outside the gene matches: 9. Germline V CDR1 and CDR2: MGHRA, YSYEKL. The CDR3 has 16 amino acids. Written as DNA, the CDR3 is TGCGCCAGCAGCCGCTTCCCCGGGGGGGCAACAGATACGCAGTATTTT. Its translation is CASSRFPGGATDTQYF.